The rows below give T cell receptor beta chains drawn from one sample of a study of blood T cell repertoires in COVID-19. Clones were read by immunoSEQ multiplex PCR, and TCRdb kept only the in-frame ones, dropping some. This sample has around 230,000 clones, with 83% found just once. Sequenced sample: peripheral blood. The receptors stem from a woman aged 40 to 50 with active or convalescent COVID-19. Each CDR3 is given with its conserved first and last residue. The order of the fields is J gene, D gene, V gene, CDR3 length, clone size, CDR3 protein, CDR3 DNA. The D gene is left open where the match is weak. Clone size, where shown, is once, few, many, or a class for clones that have expanded.

TRBJ2-7 TRBD1 TRBV5-4 14 NA CASSIRDRAYEQYF TGTGCCAGCAGCATTCGAGACAGGGCCTACGAGCAGTACTTC
TRBJ1-1 NA TRBV7-9 13 NA CASSPLWNTEAFF TGTGCCAGCAGCCCGTTATGGAACACTGAAGCTTTCTTT
TRBJ1-1 NA TRBV18 15 NA CASSPRWGGDTEAFF TGTGCCAGCTCACCCCGGTGGGGCGGGGACACTGAAGCTTTCTTT
TRBJ1-6 NA TRBV2 15 NA CASLVAFADNSPLHF TGTGCCAGCCTGGTCGCTTTTGCAGATAATTCACCCCTCCACTTT
TRBJ1-5 TRBD1 TRBV29-1 14 NA CSAQDRDPSQPQHF TGCAGCGCCCAGGACAGGGACCCCAGTCAGCCCCAGCATTTT
TRBJ1-3 NA TRBV4-1 18 NA CASSHAYGGAGGGNTIYF TGCGCCAGCAGCCACGCTTACGGGGGTGCTGGGGGGGGAAACACCATATATTTT
TRBJ1-1 TRBD1 TRBV25-1 15 few CASSKTGKVTREAFF TGTGCCAGCAGTAAGACAGGGAAAGTCACACGTGAAGCTTTCTTT
TRBJ2-7 TRBD2 TRBV30 15 NA CAWTGLGGRAYEQYF TGTGCCTGGACCGGTCTGGGCGGGAGGGCCTACGAGCAGTACTTC
TRBJ2-7 TRBD2 TRBV2 13 NA CAIRRLAEYEQYF TGTGCCATAAGAAGGCTAGCGGAGTACGAGCAGTACTTC
TRBJ2-3 NA TRBV18 13 NA CASSRLQADTQYF TGTGCCAGCTCACGCCTACAGGCCGATACGCAGTATTTT
TRBJ1-2 TRBD1 TRBV15 17 NA CATSRGTWDRGRSGYTF TGTGCCACCAGCAGAGGGACATGGGACAGGGGGCGGAGTGGCTACACCTTC
TRBJ2-2 NA TRBV5-1 14 NA CASSLGVIAGELFF TGCGCCAGCAGCTTAGGGGTCATCGCCGGGGAGCTGTTTTTT
TRBJ1-2 TRBD1 TRBV27 15 once CASSSVETGYYGYTF TGTGCCAGCAGTTCTGTGGAGACAGGGTACTATGGCTACACCTTC
TRBJ2-2 NA TRBV19 20 NA CASSSTGGRAVGIDTGELFF TGTGCCAGTAGTTCAACTGGGGGCAGGGCGGTAGGGATAGACACCGGGGAGCTGTTTTTT
TRBJ1-2 TRBD1 TRBV24-1 14 NA CATSDDRGGDGYTF TGTGCCACCAGTGATGACAGGGGAGGAGATGGCTACACCTTC
TRBJ1-5 NA TRBV2 13 NA CASSDNSNQPQHF TGTGCCAGCAGTGACAATAGCAATCAGCCCCAGCATTTT
TRBJ2-3 NA TRBV30 14 NA CAWSSGASTDTQYF TGTGCCTGGAGTTCAGGGGCTAGCACAGATACGCAGTATTTT
TRBJ1-3 NA TRBV10-2 14 few CASSVYRAGNTIYF TGCGCCAGCAGTGTTTACAGGGCCGGAAACACCATATATTTT
TRBJ2-3 TRBD2 TRBV10-2 14 NA CASIGGRGLDTQYF TGCGCCAGCATCGGAGGGAGGGGTTTGGATACGCAGTATTTT
TRBJ2-3 NA TRBV29-1 13 NA CSVPTGATDTQYF TGCAGCGTCCCGACAGGCGCCACAGATACGCAGTATTTT
TRBJ2-7 NA TRBV5-1 12 NA CASSLDRGEQYF TGCGCCAGCAGCTTGGATCGGGGAGAGCAGTACTTC
TRBJ1-2 NA TRBV28 13 NA CASAETVTYGYTF TGTGCCAGCGCGGAGACAGTCACATATGGCTACACCTTC
TRBJ1-6 TRBD1 TRBV4-1 17 few CASSLRALQGAHSPLHF TGCGCCAGCAGCCTAAGGGCCCTACAGGGGGCGCATTCACCCCTCCACTTT
TRBJ2-2 TRBD2 TRBV27 15 NA CASSLRGVVAGELFF TGTGCCAGCAGTTTGCGGGGGGTGGTAGCCGGGGAGCTGTTTTTT
TRBJ1-2 NA TRBV6-1 15 NA CASSETGRGEDGYTF TGTGCCAGCAGTGAAACTGGGCGCGGGGAAGATGGCTACACCTTC
TRBJ2-1 NA TRBV29-1 13 once CSVSPRQLDEQFF TGCAGCGTTTCCCCCAGGCAATTGGATGAGCAGTTCTTC
TRBJ2-7 TRBD2 TRBV5-1 15 few CASSLGSSGYNEQYF TGCGCCAGCAGCTTGGGGTCTAGCGGGTACAACGAGCAGTACTTC
TRBJ1-6 NA TRBV6-1 14 few CASSEQGYNSPLHF TGTGCCAGCAGTGAACAGGGATATAATTCACCCCTCCACTTT
TRBJ2-3 NA TRBV14 16 NA CASSPRGTGFTDTQYF TGTGCCAGCAGCCCGCGGGGGACAGGCTTCACAGATACGCAGTATTTT
TRBJ2-3 NA TRBV15 15 NA CATSSGGIATDTQYF TGTGCCACCAGCAGCGGCGGGATAGCGACAGATACGCAGTATTTT
TRBJ2-3 NA TRBV6-2/TRBV6-3 14 NA CASSYTRGTDTQYF TGTGCCAGCAGTTACACTAGGGGCACAGATACGCAGTATTTT
TRBJ1-1 NA TRBV10-2 11 NA CASSGSTEAFF TGCGCCAGCAGTGGGAGCACTGAAGCTTTCTTT
TRBJ1-5 NA TRBV5-1 16 NA CASSLVSGDRNQPQHF TGCGCCAGCAGCTTGGTGTCAGGCGATCGCAATCAGCCCCAGCATTTT
TRBJ1-1 NA TRBV6-2/TRBV6-3 15 NA CASSYRRQTNTEAFF TGTGCCAGCAGTTACCGGAGACAGACGAACACTGAAGCTTTCTTT
TRBJ1-1 TRBD1 TRBV6-5 13 NA CASRGTAGTEAFF TGTGCCAGCAGGGGGACAGCGGGCACTGAAGCTTTCTTT
TRBJ2-3 TRBD2 TRBV5-1 15 NA CASSQSGGSTDTQYF TGCGCCAGCAGCCAGTCGGGAGGGAGCACAGATACGCAGTATTTT
TRBJ1-5 TRBD1 TRBV7-8 16 NA CASSLAWTGGNQPQHF TGTGCCAGCAGCTTAGCGTGGACAGGGGGCAATCAGCCCCAGCATTTT
TRBJ2-4 TRBD1 TRBV18 16 NA CASSPLGQASENIQYF TGTGCCAGCTCACCTCTGGGACAGGCCTCAGAAAACATTCAGTACTTC
TRBJ1-1 NA TRBV19 14 once CASSIGERNTEAFF TGTGCCAGTAGTATAGGGGAGCGGAACACTGAAGCTTTCTTT
TRBJ1-2 NA TRBV2 14 NA CASSEGLRVGGYTF TGTGCCAGCAGTGAAGGCCTCAGGGTGGGTGGCTACACCTTC
TRBJ1-1 TRBD1 TRBV3-1/TRBV3-2 14 NA CASSRQWTGEEAFF TGTGCCAGCAGCCGACAGTGGACAGGGGAAGAGGCTTTCTTT
TRBJ1-2 NA TRBV30 13 NA CAWSVQQGYGYTF TGTGCCTGGAGTGTACAGCAGGGATACGGCTACACCTTC
TRBJ2-5 NA TRBV19 13 NA CASTELGGETQYF TGTGCCAGTACCGAGCTGGGGGGAGAGACCCAGTACTTC
TRBJ1-2 NA TRBV6-5 15 NA CASSLEDGGWDGYTF TGTGCCAGCAGTCTAGAGGACGGGGGATGGGACGGCTACACCTTC
TRBJ1-1 NA TRBV19 13 NA CASSTGRNTEAFF TGTGCCAGTAGTACCGGGAGGAACACTGAAGCTTTCTTT